The 26 T cell receptor beta chains below were found in one sample sequenced in a study of a mutant IDH1 vaccine in newly diagnosed glioma. The method was immunoSEQ multiplex PCR; TCRdb's version includes in-frame clones alone and lacks a portion of them. The table has approximately 52,000 clones, about three quarters seen once. Described time point: week 47, end of study. The study gave 300 ug of mutant IDH1 20-mer peptide per vaccine dose, with topical imiquimod. Antigen specificity for these receptors is unknown. The material sequenced was PBMCs, taken from a glioma patient whose treatment included an IDH1 peptide vaccine. These TCRs come from a woman aged 40 to 50 with glioma. Some clones in this sample may be carry-over from other donors' samples.

J is TRBJ2-3 and V is TRBV4-2, with TRBD2 matching over 8 bases. The CDR3 runs 15 residues. The germline CDR1 and CDR2 sequences are LGHNA and YNFKEQ. Losses at the gene ends were 0 bases for V and 3 bases for J; bases not matched to a gene: 2. The CDR3 spells CASSQDQRGTDTQYF. The CDR3 region has the DNA TGTGCCAGCAGCCAAGATCAGCGGGGGACAGATACGCAGTATTTT.

The J gene is TRBJ1-2, the V gene TRBV7-6, with 8 positions matching TRBD1. The germline gives CDR1 SGHVS, CDR2 FNYEAQ. The ends lost 5 bases at V and 6 bases at J; junction bases unmatched: 8. The CDR3 consists of 14 residues. The CDR3 loop is CASSPRTGRDGYTF. DNA for the CDR3: TGTGCCAGCAGCCCCCGGACAGGGAGAGATGGCTACACCTTC.

Written as DNA, the CDR3 is TGTGCCAGCAGTGAGGCCGAGCGGGGGGACGACGAGCAGTACTTC. Translated: CASSEAERGDDEQYF. The chain links TRBV6-1 to TRBJ2-7, with 9 bases aligning to TRBD2. V gave up 3 bases and J gave up 5 bases; unmatched junction bases: 8. This CDR3 has 15 amino acids. Germline V CDR1 and CDR2: MNHNS, SASEGT.

This clone has a single count. The V gene is TRBV10-3, the J gene TRBJ2-3; D gene ambiguous. Germline CDR1 ENHRY, CDR2 SYGVKD. The CDR3 contains 14 residues. Trimming removed 4 bases from V and 7 bases from J, with 15 bases in between. CDR3 sequence (DNA): TGTGCCATCAGTGGAAGTAGTTCCGGGCATACGCAGTATTTT. Amino acid sequence: CAISGSSSGHTQYF.

This clone was seen just once. The genes are TRBV5-1 and TRBJ2-5, with D unclear. In germline, CDR1 is SGHRS, CDR2 YFSETQ. Between the trimmed V and J ends, which lost 2 bases and 2 bases, there was a span of 7 bases. The CDR3 runs to 13 residues. Here the CDR3 DNA reads TGCGCCAGCAGCTTAACAGCTCAAGAGACCCAGTACTTC. Translating gives CASSLTAQETQYF.

The chain recombines TRBV15 with TRBJ2-7, with 9 bases aligning to TRBD1. V lost 1 base, J lost 6 bases, and 7 bases stayed unmatched. This CDR3 is built from 15 residues. The germline V gene encodes CDR1 LNHNV and CDR2 YYDKDF (reference sequence). CDR3 coding DNA: TGTGCCACCAGCAGAGGTCGGGACAGGGAACCCGAGCAGTACTTC. It codes for CATSRGRDREPEQYF.

This sequence joins TRBV5-4 and TRBJ1-2; maybe TRBD1 (5 bases). V lost 1 base and J 2 bases, leaving 12 bases between the germline ends. The germline CDR1 and CDR2 sequences are SGHNT and YYREEE (reference sequence). This CDR3 region has 15 residues. CDR3 loop: CASSLWGGENYGYTF. The DNA of the CDR3 is TGTGCCAGCAGCTTGTGGGGGGGGGAGAACTATGGCTACACCTTC.

The CDR3 protein is CASSTGNQPQHF. The CDR3 coding sequence is TGTGCCAGCTCCACTGGCAATCAGCCCCAGCATTTT. The chain combines TRBV19 with TRBJ1-5; D is unresolved. The germline V gene encodes CDR1 LNHDA and CDR2 SQIVND (reference sequence). The CDR3 contains 12 residues. Trimming cost V 9 bases and J 2 bases, with 8 bases left between them. Supplemented by reference TRBV19 and TRBJ1-5, the full variable domain reads DGGITQSPKYLFRKEGQNVTLSCEQNLNHDAMYWYRQDPGQGLRLIYYSQIVNDFQKGDIAEGYSVSREKKESFPLTVTSAQKNPTAFYLCASSTGNQPQHFGDGTRLSIL.

V and J are TRBV6-5 and TRBJ2-3; 10 positions match TRBD2. This CDR3 contains 15 residues. V trimming: 0 bases; J trimming: 7 bases; junction bases outside the gene matches: 4. Germline V gene lookup returns CDR1 MNHEY and CDR2 SVGAGI. The CDR3 sequence: CASSYSGLAEYTQYF. For the CDR3, the DNA is TGTGCCAGCAGTTACTCCGGACTAGCGGAATATACGCAGTATTTT.

The chain combines TRBV27 with TRBJ2-7; 8 bases fit TRBD1. J gave up 4 bases and V 0 bases, and 2 bases lay outside the gene matches. Germline CDR1 and CDR2: MNHEY and SMNVEV (reference sequence). The CDR3 has 14 amino acids. The CDR3 loop is CASSLSGTGYEQYF. The CDR3 DNA reads TGTGCCAGCAGTTTATCAGGGACAGGATACGAGCAGTACTTC.

V gene TRBV9 combines with J gene TRBJ1-3, with a possible D match to TRBD1 (5 bases). CDR3 length: 15 residues. Trimming shortened V by 3 bases and J by 4 bases, and 14 bases separated the two germline ends. Per the germline V gene, CDR1 is SGDLS and CDR2 is YYNGEE. The CDR3: CASSASGGGGNTIYF. DNA of the CDR3: TGTGCCAGCAGCGCAAGCGGGGGTGGAGGAAACACCATATATTTT. The full variable domain, with the rest looked up from reference TRBV9 and TRBJ1-3, is DSGVTQTPKHLITATGQRVTLRCSPRSGDLSVYWYQQSLDQGLQFLIQYYNGEERAKGNILERFSAQQFPDLHSELNLSSLELGDSALYFCASSASGGGGNTIYFGEGSWLTVV.

The chain is built from TRBV25-1 and TRBJ1-1, with D uncertain. V was shortened by 2 bases and J by 3 bases, with 13 bases between the two germline ends. Germline V CDR1 and CDR2: MGHDK, SYGVNS. CDR3 length: 15 residues. This CDR3 reads CASSELLGGDTEAFF. The CDR3 DNA follows: TGTGCCAGCAGTGAACTCCTCGGAGGAGACACTGAAGCTTTCTTT.

The chain employs TRBV2 and TRBJ2-7; D is perhaps TRBD2 (5 bases). Germline assignment: CDR1 SNHLY and CDR2 FYNNEI. Trimming cost V 3 bases and J 7 bases, with 13 bases left between them. The CDR3 has 13 amino acids. The CDR3 loop is CASSDVGELEQYF. CDR3 nucleotide sequence: TGTGCCAGCAGTGACGTTGGGGAGTTAGAGCAGTACTTC.

The chain links TRBV19 to TRBJ1-1, with a possible D match to TRBD1 (5 bases). This CDR3 has 14 amino acids. Germline loops: CDR1 LNHDA, CDR2 SQIVND (reference sequence). The ends were cut back, 5 bases at V and 1 base at J, with 11 bases in the middle. DNA of the CDR3: TGTGCCAGTAGTGCCCGGGGCCCGAACACTGAAGCTTTCTTT. Translation gives CASSARGPNTEAFF.

This clone was found a few times. This sample also contains other DNA sequences that code for the same CDR3. V usage is TRBV9 and J usage is TRBJ2-5, with D uncertain. The CDR3 spans 12 residues. CDR1 and CDR2 (germline): SGDLS, YYNGEE. Deletions cut 0 bases from V and 4 bases from J, with 4 bases between. The CDR3 sequence: CASSVVGETQYF. CDR3 in DNA: TGTGCCAGCAGCGTAGTCGGAGAGACCCAGTACTTC.

The V call is TRBV5-1, the J call TRBJ2-1, with D perhaps TRBD2 (5 bases). CDR3 length: 15 residues. V was clipped by 0 bases and J by 4 bases, with 11 bases between them. From germline, CDR1 is SGHRS and CDR2 YFSETQ. CDR3 DNA: TGCGCCAGCAGCTTGGTAGGGAGCGCTTACAATGAGCAGTTCTTC. Its protein product is CASSLVGSAYNEQFF.

The chain is built from TRBV9 and TRBJ1-1, with D unresolved. The ends were cut back, 0 bases at V and 0 bases at J, with 6 bases in the middle. The CDR3 spans 14 residues. CDR1 is SGDLS and CDR2 is YYNGEE in the germline V gene. CDR3 in amino acids: CASSVGALNTEAFF. In DNA, the CDR3 is TGTGCCAGCAGCGTAGGGGCCCTGAACACTGAAGCTTTCTTT.

The chain combines TRBV9 with TRBJ1-2; 9 nucleotides align to TRBD1. CDR3 length: 15 amino acids. Germline values: CDR1 SGDLS, CDR2 YYNGEE. Germline trimming cut 3 bases from V and 7 bases from J; bases unmatched to any gene: 10. CDR3 sequence (DNA): TGTGCCAGCAGCGCCCAACCTACAGGGGGCCTTGGCTACACCTTC. It yields the protein CASSAQPTGGLGYTF.

V gene TRBV4-1 combines with J gene TRBJ2-7; 7 bases are shared with TRBD1. This CDR3 is built from 14 residues. In germline, CDR1 is MGHRA, CDR2 YSYEKL. The V gene end was trimmed by 5 bases and the J gene end by 2 bases; junction bases not matched to a gene: 6. Written as DNA, the CDR3 is TGCGCCAGCAGCGCGGACAGGCTGGCCTACGAGCAGTACTTC. Translation: CASSADRLAYEQYF.

DNA for the CDR3: TGTGCCAGCAGGGCGGACTTGCAGGGTTTCGACACTGAAGCTTTCTTT. The encoded protein is CASRADLQGFDTEAFF. V is TRBV5-4 and J is TRBJ1-1; tentative D call: TRBD1 (5 bases). Trimming removed 5 bases at V and 3 bases at J, with 20 bases between. In germline, CDR1 is SGHNT, CDR2 YYREEE (reference sequence). The CDR3 runs to 16 residues.

The chain combines TRBV19 with TRBJ2-1, with no clear D. Trimming took 6 bases from V and 0 from J, leaving 9 bases between them. The CDR3 is made up of 14 amino acids. Germline V gene lookup returns CDR1 LNHDA and CDR2 SQIVND (reference sequence). The CDR3 DNA reads as TGTGCCAGTAGGGTAGCAAGCTCCTACAATGAGCAGTTCTTC. Translation: CASRVASSYNEQFF.

This chain joins TRBV29-1 and TRBJ1-3; weak D call: TRBD1 (5 bases). Germline assignment: CDR1 SQVTM and CDR2 ANQGSEA. V was clipped by 7 bases and J by 4 bases, with 8 bases between them. The CDR3 is made up of 11 amino acids. The CDR3 sequence is CSARVGNTIYF. For the CDR3, the DNA is TGCAGCGCCAGGGTCGGAAACACCATATATTTT. The full variable domain, rest sourced from reference TRBV29-1 and TRBJ1-3, is SAVISQKPSRDICQRGTSLTIQCQVDSQVTMMFWYRQQPGQSLTLIATANQGSEATYESGFVIDKFPISRPNLTFSTLTVSNMSPEDSSIYLCSARVGNTIYFGEGSWLTVV.

J is TRBJ2-2 and V is TRBV10-1, with a tentative D call TRBD1 (6 bases). This CDR3 is built from 15 residues. Deletions cut 2 bases from V and 8 bases from J, with 15 bases between. The germline V gene encodes CDR1 WNHNN and CDR2 SYGVQD (reference sequence). The chain's CDR3 is CASSEPRTVLGELFF. CDR3 sequence (DNA): TGCGCCAGCAGTGAGCCCCGGACAGTCCTTGGGGAGCTGTTTTTT.

This chain links TRBV9 with TRBJ2-7; D is perhaps TRBD1 or TRBD2 (6 bases each). Germline V CDR1 and CDR2: SGDLS, YYNGEE. The V end was cut by 0 bases, the J end by 6 bases, with 16 bases between. The CDR3 totals 15 residues. The DNA of the CDR3 is TGTGCCAGCAGCGTAGGAGAGGGGGACTGGGGCGAGCAGTACTTC. Translation gives CASSVGEGDWGEQYF.

V usage is TRBV2 and J usage is TRBJ1-4; 7 nucleotides match TRBD1. V dropped 4 bases and J dropped 7; count of bases not matched to a gene: 0. This CDR3 comprises 12 residues. Germline V gene sequence: CDR1 SNHLY, CDR2 FYNNEI. Written as DNA, the CDR3 is TGTGCCAGCAGTGGGACAGGTGAAAAACTGTTTTTT. Its translation is CASSGTGEKLFF.

This clone was recorded a few times. V is TRBV6-6 and J is TRBJ2-4, with 9 positions matching TRBD1. Germline CDR1 reads MNHNY; CDR2 reads SVGAGI (reference sequence). Losses at the gene ends were 5 bases for V and 5 bases for J; bases not matched to a gene: 10. This CDR3 comprises 16 residues. The CDR3 region has the DNA TGTGCCAGCAGTCACCCCGGGACAGGGTCTCAAAACATTCAGTACTTC. Its protein is CASSHPGTGSQNIQYF.